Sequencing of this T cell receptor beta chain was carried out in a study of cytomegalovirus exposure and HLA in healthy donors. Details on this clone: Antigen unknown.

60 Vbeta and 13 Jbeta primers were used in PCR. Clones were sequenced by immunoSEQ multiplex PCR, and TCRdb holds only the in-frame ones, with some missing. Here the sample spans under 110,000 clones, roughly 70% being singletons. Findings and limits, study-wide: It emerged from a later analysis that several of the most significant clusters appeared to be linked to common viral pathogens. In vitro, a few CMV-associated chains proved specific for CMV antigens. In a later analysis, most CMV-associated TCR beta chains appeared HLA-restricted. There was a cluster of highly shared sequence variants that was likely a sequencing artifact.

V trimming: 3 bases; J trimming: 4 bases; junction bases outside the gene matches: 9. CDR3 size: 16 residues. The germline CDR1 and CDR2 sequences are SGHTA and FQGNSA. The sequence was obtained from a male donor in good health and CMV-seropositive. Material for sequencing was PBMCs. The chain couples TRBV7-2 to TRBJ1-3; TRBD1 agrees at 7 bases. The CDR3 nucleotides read TGTGCCAGCAGCTTTCCTACAGGGGCGGGGGGAAACACCATATATTTT. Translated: CASSFPTGAGGNTIYF.